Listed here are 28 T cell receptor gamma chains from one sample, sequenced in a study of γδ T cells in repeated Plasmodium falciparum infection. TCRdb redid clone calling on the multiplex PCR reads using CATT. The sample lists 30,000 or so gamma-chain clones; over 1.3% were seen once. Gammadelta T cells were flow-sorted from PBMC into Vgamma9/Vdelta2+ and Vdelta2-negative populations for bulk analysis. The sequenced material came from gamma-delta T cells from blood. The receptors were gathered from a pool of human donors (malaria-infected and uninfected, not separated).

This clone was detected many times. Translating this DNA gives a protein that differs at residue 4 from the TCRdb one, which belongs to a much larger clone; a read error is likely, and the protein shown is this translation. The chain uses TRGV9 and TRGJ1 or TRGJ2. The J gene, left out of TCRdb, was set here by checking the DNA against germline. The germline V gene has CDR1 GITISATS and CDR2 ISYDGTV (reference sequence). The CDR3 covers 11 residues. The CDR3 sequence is CALRDYYKKLF. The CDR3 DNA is TGTGCCTTGCGGGATTATTATAAGAAACTCTTT.

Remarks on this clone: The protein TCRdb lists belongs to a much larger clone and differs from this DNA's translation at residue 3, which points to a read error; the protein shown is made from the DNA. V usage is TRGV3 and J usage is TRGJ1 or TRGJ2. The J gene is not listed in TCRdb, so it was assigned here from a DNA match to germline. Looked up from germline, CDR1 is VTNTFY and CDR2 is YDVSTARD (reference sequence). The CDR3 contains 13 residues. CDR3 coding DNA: TGTGCCCCCTGGGACAGGCTCCGCTATAAGAAACTCTTT. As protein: CAPWDRLRYKKLF.

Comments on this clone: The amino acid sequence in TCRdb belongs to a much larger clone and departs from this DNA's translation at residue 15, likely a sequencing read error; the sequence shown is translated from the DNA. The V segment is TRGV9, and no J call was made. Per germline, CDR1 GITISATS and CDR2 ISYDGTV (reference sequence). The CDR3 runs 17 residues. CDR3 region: CALWEGELELGKKIEVF. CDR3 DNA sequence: TGTGCCTTGTGGGAGGGGGAGTTGGAGTTGGGCAAAAAAATCGAGGTATTT.

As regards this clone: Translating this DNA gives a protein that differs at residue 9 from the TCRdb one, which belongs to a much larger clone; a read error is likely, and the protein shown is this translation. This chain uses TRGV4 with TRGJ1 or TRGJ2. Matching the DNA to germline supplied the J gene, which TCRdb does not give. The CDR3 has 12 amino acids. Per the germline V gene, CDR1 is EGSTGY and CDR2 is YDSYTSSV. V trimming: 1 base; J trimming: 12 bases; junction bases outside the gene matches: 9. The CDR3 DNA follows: TGTGCCACCTGGGATGGCCACCATAGGAAACTCTTT. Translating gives CATWDGHHRKLF.

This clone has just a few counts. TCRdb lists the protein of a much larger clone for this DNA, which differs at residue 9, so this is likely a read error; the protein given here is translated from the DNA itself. The CDR3 DNA follows: TGTGCCACCTGGGACGGGAAGGGCGGTAAGAAACTCTTT. This gives the protein CATWDGKGGKKLF. The rearrangement joins TRGV2 to TRGJ1 or TRGJ2. TCRdb lists no J gene, so it was determined here by aligning the DNA to germline. Trimming removed 0 bases from V and 9 bases from J; junction bases left unmatched: 8. The germline CDR1 and CDR2 sequences are EGSNGY and YDSYNSKV. This CDR3 region has 13 residues.

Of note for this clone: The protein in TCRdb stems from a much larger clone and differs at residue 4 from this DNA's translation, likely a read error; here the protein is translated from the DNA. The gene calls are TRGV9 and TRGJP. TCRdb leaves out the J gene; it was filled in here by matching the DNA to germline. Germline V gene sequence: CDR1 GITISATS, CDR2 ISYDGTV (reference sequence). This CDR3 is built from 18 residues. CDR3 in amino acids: CALGEVVAQELGKKIKVF. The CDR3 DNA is TGTGCCTTGGGGGAGGTGGTGGCGCAAGAGTTGGGCAAAAAAATCAAGGTATTT.

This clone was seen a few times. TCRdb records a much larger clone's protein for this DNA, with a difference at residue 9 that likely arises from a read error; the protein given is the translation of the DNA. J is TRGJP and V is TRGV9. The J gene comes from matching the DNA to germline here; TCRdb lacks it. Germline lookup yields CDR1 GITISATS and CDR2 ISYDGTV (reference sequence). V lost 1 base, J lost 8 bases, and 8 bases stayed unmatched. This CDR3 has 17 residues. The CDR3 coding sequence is TGTGCCTTGTGGGAGGTTTCTGGAAAGTTGGGCAAAAAAATCAAGGTATTT. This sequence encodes CALWEVSGKLGKKIKVF.

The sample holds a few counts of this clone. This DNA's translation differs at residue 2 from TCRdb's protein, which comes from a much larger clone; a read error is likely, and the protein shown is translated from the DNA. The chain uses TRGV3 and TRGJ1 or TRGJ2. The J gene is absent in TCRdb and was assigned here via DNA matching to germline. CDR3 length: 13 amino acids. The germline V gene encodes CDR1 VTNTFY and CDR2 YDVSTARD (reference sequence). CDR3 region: CTTWDRQVRKKLF. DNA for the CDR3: TGTACCACCTGGGACAGGCAAGTGCGTAAGAAACTCTTT.

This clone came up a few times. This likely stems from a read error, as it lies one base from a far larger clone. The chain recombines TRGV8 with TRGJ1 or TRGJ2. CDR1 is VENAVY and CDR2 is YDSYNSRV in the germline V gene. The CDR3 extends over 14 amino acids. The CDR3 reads CATWDRPSGYKKLF. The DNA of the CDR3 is TGTGCCACCTGGGATAGGCCCTCGGGGTATAAGAAACTCTTC.

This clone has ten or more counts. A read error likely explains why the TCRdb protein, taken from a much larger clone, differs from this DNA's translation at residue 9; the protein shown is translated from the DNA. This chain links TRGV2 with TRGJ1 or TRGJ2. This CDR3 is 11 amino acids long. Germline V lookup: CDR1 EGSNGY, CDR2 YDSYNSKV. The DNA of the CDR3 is TGTGCCACCTGGGACGAAAATAAGGAACTCTTT. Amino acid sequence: CATWDENKELF.

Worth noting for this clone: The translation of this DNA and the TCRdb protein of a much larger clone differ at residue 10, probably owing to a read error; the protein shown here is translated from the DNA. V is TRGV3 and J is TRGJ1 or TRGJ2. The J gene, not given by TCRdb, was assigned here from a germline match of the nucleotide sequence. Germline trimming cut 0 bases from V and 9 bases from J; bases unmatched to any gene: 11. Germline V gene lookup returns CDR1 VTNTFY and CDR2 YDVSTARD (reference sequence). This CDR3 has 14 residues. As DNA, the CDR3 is TGTGCCACCTGGGACAGGCCACGGCATTGTAAGAAACTCTTT. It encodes CATWDRPRHCKKLF.

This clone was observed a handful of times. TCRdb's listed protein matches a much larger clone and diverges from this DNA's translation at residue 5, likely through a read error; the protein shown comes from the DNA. The CDR3 loop is CATWGGLFYYKKLF. The DNA for the CDR3 is TGTGCCACCTGGGGTGGGCTATTTTATTATAAGAAACTCTTT. The V call is TRGV4, the J call TRGJ1 or TRGJ2. CDR1 and CDR2 (germline): EGSTGY, YDSYTSSV. This CDR3 comprises 14 residues.

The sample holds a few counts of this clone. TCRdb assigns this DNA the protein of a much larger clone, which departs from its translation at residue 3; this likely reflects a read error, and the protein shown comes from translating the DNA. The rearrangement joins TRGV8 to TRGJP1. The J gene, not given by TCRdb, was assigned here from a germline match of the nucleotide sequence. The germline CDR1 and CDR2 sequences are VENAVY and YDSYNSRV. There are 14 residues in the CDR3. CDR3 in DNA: TGTGCCTCCTGGGATATTGGCACTGGTTGGTTCAAGATATTT. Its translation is CASWDIGTGWFKIF.

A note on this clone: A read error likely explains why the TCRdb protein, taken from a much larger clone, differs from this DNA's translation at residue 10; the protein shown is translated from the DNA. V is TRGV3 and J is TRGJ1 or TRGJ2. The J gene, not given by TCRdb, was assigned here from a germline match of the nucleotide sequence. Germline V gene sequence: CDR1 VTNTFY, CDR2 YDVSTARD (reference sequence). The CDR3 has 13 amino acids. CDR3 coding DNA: TGTGCCACCTGGGAAATTTTATATTATCAGAAACTCTTT. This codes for CATWEILYYQKLF.

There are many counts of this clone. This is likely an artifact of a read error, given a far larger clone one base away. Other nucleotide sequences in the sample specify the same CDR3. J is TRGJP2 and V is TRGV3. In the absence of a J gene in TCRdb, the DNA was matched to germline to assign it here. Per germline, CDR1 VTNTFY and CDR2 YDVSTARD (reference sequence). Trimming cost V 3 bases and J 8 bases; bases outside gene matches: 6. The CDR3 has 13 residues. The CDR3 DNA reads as TGTGCCACCTGGGACCTGATCGATTGGATCAAGACGTTT. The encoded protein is CATWDLIDWIKTF.

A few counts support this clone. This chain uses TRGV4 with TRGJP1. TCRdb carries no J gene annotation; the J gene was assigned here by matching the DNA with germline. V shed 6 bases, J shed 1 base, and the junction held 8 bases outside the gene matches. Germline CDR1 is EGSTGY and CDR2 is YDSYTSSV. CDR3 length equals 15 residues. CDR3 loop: CATWMGLTTGWFKIF. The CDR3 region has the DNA TGTGCCACCTGGATGGGCCTTACCACTGGTTGGTTCAAGATATTT.

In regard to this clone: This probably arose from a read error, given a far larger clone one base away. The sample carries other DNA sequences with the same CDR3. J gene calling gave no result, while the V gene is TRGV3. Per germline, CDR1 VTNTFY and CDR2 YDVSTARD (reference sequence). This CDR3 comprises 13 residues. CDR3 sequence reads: CATWDSWYYKKLF. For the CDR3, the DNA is TGTGCCACCTGGGACTCGTGGTATTATAAGAAACTCTTC.

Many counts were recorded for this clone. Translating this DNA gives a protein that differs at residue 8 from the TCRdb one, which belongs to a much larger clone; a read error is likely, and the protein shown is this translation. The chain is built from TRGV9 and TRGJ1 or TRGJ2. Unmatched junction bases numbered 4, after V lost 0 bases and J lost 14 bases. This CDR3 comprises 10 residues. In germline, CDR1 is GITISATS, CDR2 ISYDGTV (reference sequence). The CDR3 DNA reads TGTGCCTTGTGGGAGGTGAAGGAACTCTTT. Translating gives CALWEVKELF.

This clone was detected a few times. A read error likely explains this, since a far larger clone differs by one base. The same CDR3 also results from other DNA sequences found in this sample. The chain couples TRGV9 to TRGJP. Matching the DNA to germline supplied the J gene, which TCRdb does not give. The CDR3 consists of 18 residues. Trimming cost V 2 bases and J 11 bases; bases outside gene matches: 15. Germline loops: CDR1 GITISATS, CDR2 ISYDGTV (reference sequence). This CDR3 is CALWEAQSPQLGKKIKVF. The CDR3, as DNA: TGTGCCTTGTGGGAGGCTCAATCCCCACAGCTGGGCAAAAAAATCAAGGTATTT.

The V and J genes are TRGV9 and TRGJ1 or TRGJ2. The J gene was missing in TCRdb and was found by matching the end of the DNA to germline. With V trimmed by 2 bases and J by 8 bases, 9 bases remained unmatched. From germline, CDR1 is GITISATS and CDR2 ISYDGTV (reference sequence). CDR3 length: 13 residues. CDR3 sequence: CALWEAIDHKKLF. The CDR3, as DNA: TGTGCCTTGTGGGAGGCTATCGACCATAAGAAACTCTTT.

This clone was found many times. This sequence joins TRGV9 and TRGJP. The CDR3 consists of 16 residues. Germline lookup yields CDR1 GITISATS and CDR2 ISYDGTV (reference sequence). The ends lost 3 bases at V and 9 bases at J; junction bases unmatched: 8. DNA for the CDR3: TGTGCCTTGTGGGAGCGGACGCTGTTGGGCAAAAAAATCAAGGTATTT. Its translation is CALWERTLLGKKIKVF.

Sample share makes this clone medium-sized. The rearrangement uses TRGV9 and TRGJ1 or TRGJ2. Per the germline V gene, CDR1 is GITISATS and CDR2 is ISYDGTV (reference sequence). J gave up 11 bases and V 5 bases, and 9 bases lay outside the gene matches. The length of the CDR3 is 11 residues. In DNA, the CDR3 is TGTGCCTTGTGGGTGAGACCGGAGAAACTCTTT. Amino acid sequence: CALWVRPEKLF.

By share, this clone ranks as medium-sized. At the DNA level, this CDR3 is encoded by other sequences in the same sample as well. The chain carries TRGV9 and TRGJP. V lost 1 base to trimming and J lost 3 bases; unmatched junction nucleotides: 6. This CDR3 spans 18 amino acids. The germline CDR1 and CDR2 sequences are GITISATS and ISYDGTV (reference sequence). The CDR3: CALWEVPSQELGKKIKVF. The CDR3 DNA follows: TGTGCCTTGTGGGAGGTACCCTCGCAAGAGTTGGGCAAAAAAATCAAGGTATTT.

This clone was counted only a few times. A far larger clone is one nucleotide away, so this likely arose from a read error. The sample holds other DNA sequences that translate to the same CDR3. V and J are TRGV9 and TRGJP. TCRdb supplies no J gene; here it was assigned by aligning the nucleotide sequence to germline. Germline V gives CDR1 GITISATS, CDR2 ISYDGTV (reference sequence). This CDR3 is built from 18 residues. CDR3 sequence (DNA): TGTGCCTTGTGGGAGGTGCCAATCAAAGAGTTGGGCAAAAAGATCAAGGTATTT. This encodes CALWEVPIKELGKKIKVF.

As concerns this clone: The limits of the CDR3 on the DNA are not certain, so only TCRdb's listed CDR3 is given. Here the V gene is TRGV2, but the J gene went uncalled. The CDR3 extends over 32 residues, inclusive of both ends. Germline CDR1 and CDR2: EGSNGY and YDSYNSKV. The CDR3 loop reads CATWDGFSGGRNSLAVEQHLLSQVSIGRIQHF.

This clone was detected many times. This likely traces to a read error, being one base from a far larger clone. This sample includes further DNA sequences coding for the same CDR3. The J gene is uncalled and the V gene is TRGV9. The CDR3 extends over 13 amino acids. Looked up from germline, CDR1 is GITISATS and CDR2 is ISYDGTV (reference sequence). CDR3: CALWEVIPLEKLF. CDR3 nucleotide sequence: TGTGCCTTGTGGGAGGTTATCCCCCTTGAAAAACTCTTT.

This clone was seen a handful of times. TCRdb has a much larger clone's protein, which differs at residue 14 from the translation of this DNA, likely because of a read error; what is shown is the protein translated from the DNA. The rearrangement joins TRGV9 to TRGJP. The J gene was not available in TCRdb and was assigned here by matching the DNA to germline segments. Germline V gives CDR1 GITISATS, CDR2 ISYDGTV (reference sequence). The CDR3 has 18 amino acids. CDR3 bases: TGTGCCTTGTGGGAGGTTACACTTCAAGAGTTGGGCAAAGAAATCAAGGTATTT. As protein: CALWEVTLQELGKEIKVF.

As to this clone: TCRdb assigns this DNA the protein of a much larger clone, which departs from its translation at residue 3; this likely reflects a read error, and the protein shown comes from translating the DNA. CDR3 in amino acids: CASWEVHGELGKKIKVF. CDR3 in DNA: TGTGCCTCGTGGGAGGTGCATGGAGAGTTGGGCAAAAAAATCAAGGTATTT. The V and J genes are TRGV9 and TRGJP. The J gene was missing in TCRdb and was found by matching the end of the DNA to germline. CDR1 GITISATS and CDR2 ISYDGTV come from the germline V gene (reference sequence). This CDR3 contains 17 residues.